One T cell receptor beta chain is described in this entry. The entry originates in a study of blood T cell repertoires in COVID-19. About the study: The origin of the acute and convalescent COVID-19 samples was the United States, Italy and Spain. In each case, the material was cDNA or gDNA derived from T cells, B-cell-depleted T cells, or PBMCs.

The germline gives CDR1 SGHTA, CDR2 FQGNSA. The CDR3 length is 13 residues. Trimming shortened V by 4 bases and J by 7 bases, and 11 bases separated the two germline ends. In the authors' methods: For nucleated cells, counts were estimated from reference gene primer amplification. TCRdb keeps only in-frame clones here, not all; method: immunoSEQ multiplex PCR. D and trimming come from the DNA, and the V and J calls and clone size come from that table. The sample carries approximately 190,000 clones, 86% recorded once. The receptor's source is an elderly man with acute or convalescent COVID-19. This chain connects TRBV7-2 to TRBJ1-5; D uncertain. Sequencing was performed on peripheral blood. CDR3 sequence: CASSSSPGQPQHF. CDR3 sequence (DNA): TGTGCCAGCAGCTCGTCTCCGGGACAGCCCCAGCATTTT.